The rows below give T cell receptor beta chains drawn from one sample of a study of blood T cell repertoires in COVID-19. TCRdb keeps only in-frame clones here, not all; method: immunoSEQ multiplex PCR. Of about 180,000 clones in the sample, 75% to 90% were seen once. The specimen was peripheral blood. These receptors were collected from a human donor with active or convalescent COVID-19. The donor label of this sample is uncertain. Each CDR3 is given with its conserved first and last residue. D genes are given only for firm matches. Where a row states a size, it is once, few, many or the class of an expanded clone; other rows omit it.

D gene	clone size	V gene	J gene	CDR3 DNA	CDR3 protein
NA	few	TRBV10-2	TRBJ2-6	TGCGCCAGCAGGGGGGCCGCTGGGGCCAACGTCCTGACTTTC	CASRGAAGANVLTF
NA	NA	TRBV7-3	TRBJ2-7	TGTGCCAGCAGCTTACTATTTCTGGCCCTAGCGCAGAAAACCTACGAGCAGTACTTC	CASSLLFLALAQKTYEQYF
TRBD1	once	TRBV9	TRBJ2-1	TGTGCCAGCAGCGTTGCAGGGGGCAATGAGCAGTTCTTC	CASSVAGGNEQFF
TRBD2	once	TRBV19	TRBJ2-3	TGTGCCATAGATAGCGGGACGACCACAGATACGCAGTATTTT	CAIDSGTTTDTQYF
TRBD2	once	TRBV5-5	TRBJ2-7	TGTGCCAGCAGCTTCTCGCGGGGGGCCACCTACGAGCAGTACTTC	CASSFSRGATYEQYF
NA	NA	TRBV18	TRBJ1-1	TGTGCCAGCTCAATAGACAGAAACACTGAAGCTTTCTTT	CASSIDRNTEAFF
TRBD2	once	TRBV11-2	TRBJ2-1	TGTGCCAGCAGTGCGCTAGCGGGACTTGACTACAATGAGCAGTTCTTC	CASSALAGLDYNEQFF
TRBD1	NA	TRBV27	TRBJ2-3	TGTGCCAGCAGTTTATACACCCCCAATACAGGGGCTCCTAGCACAGATACGCAGTATTTT	CASSLYTPNTGAPSTDTQYF
NA	NA	TRBV7-3	TRBJ1-2	TGTGCCAGCAGCCCCTCGGACAGCTATGGCTACACCTTC	CASSPSDSYGYTF
NA	NA	TRBV12-3/TRBV12-4	TRBJ1-2	TGTGCCAGCAGTTTGTTTCTTGGCTACACCTTC	CASSLFLGYTF
NA	NA	TRBV27	TRBJ1-4	TGTGCCAGCAGTTTTGCAGGGTTCGGTACTAATGAAAAACTGTTTTTT	CASSFAGFGTNEKLFF
NA	once	TRBV30	TRBJ1-5	TGTGCCTGGAGTTTCGCGGCGGAGCAGCCCCAGCATTTT	CAWSFAAEQPQHF
NA	NA	TRBV11-2	TRBJ2-2	TGTGCCAGCAGCTCCGCCGGGGAGCTGTTTTTT	CASSSAGELFF
NA	NA	TRBV5-4	TRBJ2-3	TGTGCCAGCAGCCGGGGGACCCATAGCACAGATACGCAGTATTTT	CASSRGTHSTDTQYF
NA	NA	TRBV28	TRBJ1-1	TGTGCCAGCAGTTTGGGGGGGCAGATGAACACTGAAGCTTTCTTT	CASSLGGQMNTEAFF
NA	NA	TRBV4-1	TRBJ1-5	TGCGCCAGCAGCCAAGCTTCAGAAAGTCAGCCCCAGCATTTT	CASSQASESQPQHF
NA	NA	TRBV25-1	TRBJ2-1	TGTGCCAGCAGGGGCCCGGGGGAGCAGTTCTTC	CASRGPGEQFF
TRBD1	NA	TRBV5-6	TRBJ2-3	TGTGCCAGCAGCTTGACAGGGGCGGCAGATACGCAGTATTTT	CASSLTGAADTQYF
NA	NA	TRBV10-2	TRBJ1-3	TGCGCCAGCAGGGCGGGACTGGCTGGAAACACCATATATTTT	CASRAGLAGNTIYF
NA	NA	TRBV24-1	TRBJ1-2	TGTGCCACCAGTGATAACTCCCGGGATGGCTACACCTTC	CATSDNSRDGYTF
TRBD1	NA	TRBV25-1	TRBJ2-7	TGTGCCAGCAGTGAACGACAGGGGGGCGCCTACGAGCAGTACTTC	CASSERQGGAYEQYF
NA	few	TRBV14	TRBJ2-7	TGTGCCAGCAGCCAAGTCGTAGGGGCAAGCTCCTACGAGCAGTACTTC	CASSQVVGASSYEQYF